The T cell receptor (beta chain) under discussion was sequenced for a study of beta chain features in type 1 diabetes listed by TCRdb under 2018. As for the study more broadly: Mean age, gender distribution, total cell number and subset yield were not different between patients and healthy donors. A total of some 110 million sorted cells were examined across all samples, and a strong correlation was observed between cell number per subset and RNA yield. The study compared TCRB repertoires of sorted circulating CD4+ T cell subsets between recently diagnosed type 1 diabetes patients and matched healthy donors. Naive and central memory subsets were obtained from all 30 or so donors, but regulatory and stem cell-like memory subsets were isolated from only 8 patients and roughly eight healthy donors. The research as a whole found: Naive, central memory and regulatory TCRB repertoires appeared more similar among patients than among healthy donors. Sequencing cDNA rather than genomic DNA could over-represent highly expressing activated cells, although activation and CD3 levels did not differ between groups. Type 1 diabetes patients showed a moderate but significant shortening of TCRB CDR3 length in all four CD4+ subsets. Because the HLA sub-analyses included only small numbers of individuals, any influence of HLA type on TCRB rearrangement was left unresolved. Shorter templates might have been favored by PCR, but patient and control samples were amplified and corrected together, so both groups would have been affected equally by any skew. Patients with type 1 diabetes made fewer insertions and deleted more nucleotides at VDJ recombination sites, implying thymic rearrangement abnormalities.

The High Capacity cDNA Reverse Transcription Kit was used to reverse transcribe all of the isolated RNA, meaning that expressed TCRB transcripts were what got sequenced. Deep immunoSEQ sequencing was performed on naive, central memory and regulatory T cell samples, with an average of around 3.5 million total reads per sample. After sorted cells were lysed in RLT buffer, RNA was extracted with DNase-treated RNeasy Micro or Mini kits, with the choice depending on cell number. To prevent cross-contamination, each cell subset was processed individually, whereas patient and healthy donor samples were processed jointly. The immunoSEQ multiplex PCR was used to amplify TCRB sequences from cDNA, generating 87-bp fragments that spanned the CDR3 region. The amplicons were sequenced using the Illumina HiSeq platform. The authors' pipeline ran thus. Synthetic template baselines were used to correct PCR bias computationally, reads within Hamming distance 2 were collapsed together, and singletons that could not be merged were discarded. By aligning reads against IMGT, V, D and J genes, CDR3 length, and insertions or deletions at six rearrangement sites were assigned. Within each subset, clonotype counts were normalized to the number of sorted cells before true diversity and Gini coefficients were calculated with the tcR R package. The overlap coefficient, calculated on TCRB nucleotide sequences, was used to measure repertoire sharing. Out-of-frame TCRB sequences from naive cells were analyzed as a proxy for the pre-selection repertoire. TCRdb holds this immuneACCESS table with in-frame rearrangements only. Some clones are missing; in checked studies, unresolved V genes explain under half, and the rest has no known cause. V and J calls and clone size are given by that table; D and trimming were obtained from the DNA. This sample lists around 710,000 clones; 9.5% to 15% were detected once. The ten largest account for 0.095% to 0.15% of the sample.

Turning to this clone: Its target antigen remains unknown. No per-base quality is available; no much larger clone lies one base away.

Each donor gave one peripheral blood draw, roughly 110 mL on average, collected into heparinised tubes. Using a panel that included CD45RO, CCR7, CD25, CD127, CD95 and CD27, naive, central memory, regulatory and stem cell-like memory CD4+ T cells were sorted on a BD FACSAria II. All sorted populations exceeded 95% purity. PBMCs were isolated immediately by Lymphoprep density gradient centrifugation and stained directly without culture. To minimize batch effects, samples were stained and sorted in pairs, one healthy donor with one patient per experiment. Counted from cysteine to phenylalanine, this CDR3 has 16 amino acids. CDR3 DNA is the only sequence kept; it has 48 bases, read in frame from the first base. Based on the germline V gene, the CDR1 and CDR2 sequences are SGDLS and YYNGEE. Trimming accounts for 3 bases at V and 0 bases at J, while the number of junction bases matched to no gene is 6.

The source of this sequence is a man aged 25 to 40 with type 1 diabetes. Recombination linked TRBV9 to TRBJ1-3; the central 7 bases match TRBD1. Sequenced sample: naive CD4+ T cells from blood. The sample's cell subset or site label is to be understood as: true naive CD4+ T cells. The nucleotides are TGTGCCAGCAGCGGTACAGGGGCCGGCTCTGGAAACACCATATATTTT. Its protein is CASSGTGAGSGNTIYF. Full variable domain (CDR3 extended with the reference TRBV9 and TRBJ1-3 proteins): DSGVTQTPKHLITATGQRVTLRCSPRSGDLSVYWYQQSLDQGLQFLIQYYNGEERAKGNILERFSAQQFPDLHSELNLSSLELGDSALYFCASSGTGAGSGNTIYFGEGSWLTVV.